These 8 T cell receptor beta chains originate from one sample sequenced in a study of identical twins (dated by TCRdb to 2016 to 2018). The protocol used for the library was 5' RACE. The instrument given in TCRdb is Illumina HiSeq 2000. In TCRdb, the public reads were trimmed at Q25 with fastp and aligned with MiXCR, with productive beta chains retained. Identical CDR3 protein sequences are pooled into one entry, listed with their most common genes and DNA. The sample yields roughly 710,000 distinct CDR3 sequences; roughly 6% were counted once. The ten largest clones take up 1.5% to 2% of the sample. Sequencing was done on a sample of naive T cells sorted from blood. The cell subset or site label for this specimen denotes: cells isolated with a human naive T-cell isolation kit. Receptor source: a man aged 18 to 29 in good health.

This clonotype was counted only a few times. The rearrangement uses TRBV12-3 or TRBV12-4 and TRBJ2-6, with 9 nucleotides matching TRBD1. Germline trimming cut 6 bases from V and 1 base from J; bases unmatched to any gene: 13. The CDR3 spans 19 residues. CDR3 sequence: CASRSGQGLSLSGANVLTF. In DNA, the CDR3 is TGTGCCAGCAGGTCGGGACAGGGCCTCAGCTTATCTGGGGCCAACGTCCTGACTTTC.

This clonotype has just a few counts. V usage is TRBV12-3 or TRBV12-4 and J usage is TRBJ2-4; TRBD2 aligns across 7 bases. The J segment lost 6 bases and the V segment lost 7 bases, leaving 9 bases of the junction unmatched. There are 14 residues in the CDR3. The DNA for the CDR3 is TGTGCCAGCAACGGGGAGGGCCTCGGAAACATTCAGTACTTC. It is translated as CASNGEGLGNIQYF.

The chain carries TRBV18 and TRBJ1-1, with a possible D match to TRBD1 (6 bases). This CDR3 spans 14 amino acids. The germline CDR1 and CDR2 sequences are KGHSH and LQKENI. Trimming cost V 3 bases and J 2 bases, with 10 bases left between them. The CDR3 here is CASSPGASNTEAFF. The DNA for the CDR3 is TGTGCCAGCTCACCGGGGGCCAGTAACACTGAAGCTTTCTTT.

This clonotype was seen a handful of times. The chain couples TRBV5-1 to TRBJ2-1; 11 positions agree with TRBD2. The CDR3 extends over 16 amino acids. The V gene end was trimmed by 7 bases and the J gene end by 7 bases; junction bases not matched to a gene: 13. The germline CDR1 and CDR2 sequences are SGHRS and YFSETQ. The CDR3 bases are TGCGCCAGCCAGCAGGATAGCGGGAGGGGTAGGAATGAGCAGTTCTTC. Amino acid sequence: CASQQDSGRGRNEQFF.

The chain carries TRBV5-1 and TRBJ2-5, with D possibly being TRBD2 (5 bases). CDR1 is SGHRS, CDR2 YFSETQ, per germline. This CDR3 is built from 16 residues. The V gene lost 0 bases and the J gene lost 5 bases, with 17 bases spanning the gap. As DNA, the CDR3 is TGCGCCAGCAGCTTGGGGTCAGAAAACCGGAGGGAGACCCAGTACTTC. This gives the protein CASSLGSENRRETQYF.

This clonotype was observed many times. The chain uses TRBV20-1 and TRBJ2-4; perhaps TRBD1 as D (5 bases). The CDR3 is 13 amino acids. Trimming pared 6 bases from V and 2 bases from J, leaving 11 bases between. Germline V gene data show CDR1 as DFQATT and CDR2 as SNEGSKA (reference sequence). The chain's CDR3 is CSARPGTKNIQYF. In nucleotides, the CDR3 is TGCAGTGCCCGGCCAGGGACCAAAAACATTCAGTACTTC.

This clonotype appeared many times. V usage is TRBV25-1 and J usage is TRBJ2-2; D may match TRBD1 or TRBD2 (5 bases each). This CDR3 is 14 amino acids long. V lost 8 bases and J lost 5, with 15 bases in between. CDR1 is MGHDK, CDR2 SYGVNS, per germline. CDR3 in DNA: TGTGCCAGCGCGGACACACCGGGGACCGGGGAGCTGTTTTTT. Encoded protein: CASADTPGTGELFF.

This clonotype was seen only a few times. The V call is TRBV15, the J call TRBJ2-7, with a tentative D call TRBD2 (5 bases). CDR1 and CDR2 (germline): LNHNV, YYDKDF (reference sequence). V was clipped by 1 base and J by 0 bases, with 10 bases between them. The CDR3 loop spans 15 amino acids. Here the CDR3 reads CATSRVAGSSYEQYF. The CDR3 DNA is TGTGCCACCAGCAGAGTTGCGGGTAGCTCCTACGAGCAGTACTTC.